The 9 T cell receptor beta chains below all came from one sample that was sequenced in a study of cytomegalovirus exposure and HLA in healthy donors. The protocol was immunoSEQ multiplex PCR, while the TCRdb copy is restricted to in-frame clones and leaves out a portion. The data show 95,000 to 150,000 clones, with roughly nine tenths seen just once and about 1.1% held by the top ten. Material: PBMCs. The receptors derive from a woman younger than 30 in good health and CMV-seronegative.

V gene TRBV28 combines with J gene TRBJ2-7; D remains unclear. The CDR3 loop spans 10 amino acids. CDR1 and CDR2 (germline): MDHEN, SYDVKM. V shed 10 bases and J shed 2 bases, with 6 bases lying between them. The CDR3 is CATSTYEQYF. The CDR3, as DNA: TGTGCCACTAGTACCTACGAGCAGTACTTC.

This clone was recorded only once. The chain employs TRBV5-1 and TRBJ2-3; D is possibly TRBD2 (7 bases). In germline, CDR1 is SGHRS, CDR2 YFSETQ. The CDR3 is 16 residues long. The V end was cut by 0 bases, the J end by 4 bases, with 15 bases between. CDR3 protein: CASSLVWGGKSDTQYF. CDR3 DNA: TGCGCCAGCAGCTTGGTCTGGGGGGGCAAGTCAGATACGCAGTATTTT.

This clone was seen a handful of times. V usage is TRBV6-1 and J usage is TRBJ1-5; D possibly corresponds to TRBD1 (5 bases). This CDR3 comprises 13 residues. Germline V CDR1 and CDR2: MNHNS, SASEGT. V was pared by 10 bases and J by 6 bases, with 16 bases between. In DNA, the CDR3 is TGTGCCACGCGGGGGGAGGTAGGTCAGCCCCAGCATTTT. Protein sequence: CATRGEVGQPQHF.

Here the CDR3 DNA reads TGCGCCAGCACCGCTGGACTAGCGGGGCCTCCCTACAATGAGCAGTTCTTC. It yields the protein CASTAGLAGPPYNEQFF. The chain is built from TRBV4-1 and TRBJ2-1; 12 bases agree with TRBD2. Germline V lookup: CDR1 MGHRA, CDR2 YSYEKL. V lost 7 bases and J lost 2; bases outside the gene matches: 9. The CDR3 runs 17 residues.

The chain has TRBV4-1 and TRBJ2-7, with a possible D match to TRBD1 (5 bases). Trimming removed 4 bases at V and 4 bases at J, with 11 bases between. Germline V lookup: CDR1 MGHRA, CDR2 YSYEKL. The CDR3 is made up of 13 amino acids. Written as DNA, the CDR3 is TGCGCCAGCAGCCCCTTGGGGCTTTACGAGCAGTACTTC. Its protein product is CASSPLGLYEQYF.

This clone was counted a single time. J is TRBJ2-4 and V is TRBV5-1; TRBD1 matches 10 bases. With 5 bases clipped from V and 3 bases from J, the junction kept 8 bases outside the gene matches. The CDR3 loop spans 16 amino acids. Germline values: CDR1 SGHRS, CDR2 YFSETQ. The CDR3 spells CASRTGTGVGKNIQYF. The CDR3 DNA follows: TGCGCCAGCAGGACCGGGACAGGGGTTGGCAAAAACATTCAGTACTTC.

The CDR3 region has the DNA TGTGCCAGCAGTTTCGGGGGGGATAGCAATCAGCCCCAGCATTTT. Protein: CASSFGGDSNQPQHF. The J gene is TRBJ1-5, the V gene TRBV28; possible D gene TRBD1, 5 bases. This CDR3 has 15 residues. V dropped 3 bases and J dropped 0 bases, with 9 bases sitting between them. Germline loops: CDR1 MDHEN, CDR2 SYDVKM.

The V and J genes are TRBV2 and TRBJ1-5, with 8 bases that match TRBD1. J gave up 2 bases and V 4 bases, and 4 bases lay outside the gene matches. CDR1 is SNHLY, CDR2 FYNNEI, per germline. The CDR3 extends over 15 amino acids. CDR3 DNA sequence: TGTGCCAGCAGTGGACAGGGGTTTGGCAATCAGCCCCAGCATTTT. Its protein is CASSGQGFGNQPQHF.

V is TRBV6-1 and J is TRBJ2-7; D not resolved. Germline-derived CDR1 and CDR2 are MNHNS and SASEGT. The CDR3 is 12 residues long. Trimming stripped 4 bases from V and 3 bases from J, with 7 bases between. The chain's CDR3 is CASSGSRYEQYV. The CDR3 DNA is TGTGCCAGCAGTGGGAGCCGCTACGAGCAGTACGTC.